Sequencing of this T cell receptor (beta chain) was carried out in a study of blood T cells in healthy people across ages (dated by TCRdb to about 2015). With respect to the entire study: In model experiments, template switching captured about one uniquely barcoded TCR beta cDNA molecule for every two T cells. Four age groups were formed from the donors: young (average approximately 15 years), middle-aged (around 41), aged (roughly 56) and long-lived (roughly 81). The study measured age-related changes in TCR beta repertoire diversity using deep sequencing normalized with unique cDNA molecular identifiers. The study analyzed two additional independent replicas of 1 million unique cDNA reads from the same blood draw for two donors, one aged 18 to 29 and one aged 80 or older. To avoid experimental bias, donors of different ages were spread randomly across the sequencing lanes. Broader findings and caveats from the paper: There was a strong correlation between observed TCR beta diversity and the percentage of naive T cells measured by flow cytometry. Because donor CMV infection status was unknown, age-related changes in expanded clonotypes were potentially confounded. Because profiling used bulk unsorted PBMCs, naive and antigen-experienced compartments could not be compared conclusively. Observed TCR beta diversity per million T cells fell roughly linearly with age, and a significant reduction was already apparent by age approximately 40. Estimates of total diversity based on one million sequenced T cells were regarded as lower bounds and as underestimates. Compared with the aged group, more naive CD4+ T cells, fewer expanded clones and increased TCR diversity were shown by the long-lived group, suggesting age selection.

Receptor amplification or capture employed 5' RACE. The run used an Illumina HiSeq 2500. A second PCR of roughly 6 to 11 cycles was performed with a sample-barcoded 5' primer and a J-beta primer mix. A unique molecular identifier was introduced onto each TCR beta cDNA molecule by a template-switch 5' adaptor carrying 12 random nucleotides. Each sample yielded at least 3 million CDR3-containing paired-end reads. First-strand cDNA synthesis was performed from all RNA using the Mint cDNA synthesis kit, with priming by a TRBC-specific oligonucleotide. Following uracil-DNA glycosylase treatment, a first 18-cycle PCR with universal primers M1SS and BC2_uni_R was performed on all cDNA. The paper's data handling went like this. For normalization, 1 million high-quality reads were randomly selected from each sample, with every read carrying a distinct molecular identifier. Reads sharing molecular identifiers were discarded rather than binned into consensus sequences. MiTCR, run with a Q25 quality threshold and the strictest error-elimination algorithm, handled CDR3 identification, clonotype clustering and error correction. A nonparametric unseen species model with Euler transformation was used to estimate a lower bound on total TCR beta diversity. The raw public data were reprocessed by TCRdb itself: fastp quality trimming at Q25, MiXCR clonotype calling, in-frame beta chains only. Every distinct CDR3 protein forms one entry, paired with its most common genes and DNA. The V and J calls, along with clone size, are taken from TCRdb and not from the paper's own processing. This sample comprises about 680,000 distinct CDR3 sequences, about half of them detected only once. The ten largest clones add up to around 32% of the sample.

On this clonotype itself: Its recognized antigen is unknown. Base quality data are lacking; no much larger clone is found one base away.

V drops 4 bases and J drops 5 bases, leaving 9 bases in between. Looking up the germline V gene (reference sequence) yields CDR1 LGHDT and CDR2 YNNKEL. Reading from cysteine to phenylalanine, the CDR3 counts 14 amino acids. The only DNA kept is the CDR3, 42 bases in frame from the first base. The donors were roughly 40 Caucasian individuals from Russia, aged roughly 6 to 100 years, who were systemically healthy. Ten milliliters of peripheral blood were drawn from each donor into EDTA-treated Vacutainer tubes. PBMCs were isolated by Ficoll-Paque density-gradient centrifugation, with at least 7 million obtained per sample. Total RNA was extracted from PBMCs with Trizol reagent, with at least 5 micrograms obtained per sample. Naive CD45RAhigh/CD27high T cell percentages were measured by flow cytometry on a PBMC aliquot from every donor.

This clonotype originated in a woman aged 60-75 years in good health. The sequencing sample was made of blood. The chain links TRBV3-1 with TRBJ1-6; the D gene is perhaps TRBD1, on 5 matching bases. The CDR3 amino acid sequence is: CASSLRANNSPLHF. The DNA sequence is given as TGTGCCAGCAGCCTCAGGGCAAATAATTCACCCCTCCACTTT.